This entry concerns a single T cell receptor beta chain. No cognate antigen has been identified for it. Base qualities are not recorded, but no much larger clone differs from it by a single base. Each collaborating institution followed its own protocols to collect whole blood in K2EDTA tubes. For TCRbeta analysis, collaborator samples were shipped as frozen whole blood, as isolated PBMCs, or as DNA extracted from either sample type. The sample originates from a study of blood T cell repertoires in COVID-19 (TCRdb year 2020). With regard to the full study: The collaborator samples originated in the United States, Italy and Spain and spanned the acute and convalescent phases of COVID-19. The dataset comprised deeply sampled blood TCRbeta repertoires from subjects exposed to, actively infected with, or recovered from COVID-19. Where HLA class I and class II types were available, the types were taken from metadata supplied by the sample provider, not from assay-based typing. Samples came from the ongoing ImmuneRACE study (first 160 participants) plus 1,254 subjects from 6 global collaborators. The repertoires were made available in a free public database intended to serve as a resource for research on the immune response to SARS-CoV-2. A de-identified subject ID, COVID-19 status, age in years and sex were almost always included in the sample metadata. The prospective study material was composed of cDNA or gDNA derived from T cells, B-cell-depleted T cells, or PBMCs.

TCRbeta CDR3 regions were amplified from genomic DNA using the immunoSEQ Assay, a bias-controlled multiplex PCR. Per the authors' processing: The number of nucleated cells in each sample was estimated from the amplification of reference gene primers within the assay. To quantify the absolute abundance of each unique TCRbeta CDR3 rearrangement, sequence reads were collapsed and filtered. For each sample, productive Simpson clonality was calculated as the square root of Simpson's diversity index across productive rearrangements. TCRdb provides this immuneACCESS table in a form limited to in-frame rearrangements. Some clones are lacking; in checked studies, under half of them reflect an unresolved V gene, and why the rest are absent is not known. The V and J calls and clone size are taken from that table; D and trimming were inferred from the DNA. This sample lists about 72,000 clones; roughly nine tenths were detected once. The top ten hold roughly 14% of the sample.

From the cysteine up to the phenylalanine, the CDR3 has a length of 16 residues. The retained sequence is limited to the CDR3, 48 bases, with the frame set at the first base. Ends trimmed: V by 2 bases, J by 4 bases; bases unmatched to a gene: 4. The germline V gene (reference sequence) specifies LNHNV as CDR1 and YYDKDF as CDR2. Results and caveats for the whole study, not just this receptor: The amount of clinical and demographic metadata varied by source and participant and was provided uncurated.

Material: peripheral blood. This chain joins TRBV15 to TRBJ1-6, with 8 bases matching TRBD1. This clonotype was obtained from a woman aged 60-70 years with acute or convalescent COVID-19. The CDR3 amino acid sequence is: CATSRNRTGYNSPLHF. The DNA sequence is TGTGCCACCAGCAGAAATAGGACAGGGTATAATTCACCCCTCCACTTT.